The rows below give T cell receptor beta chains drawn from one sample of a study of immune evolution from preneoplasia to lung adenocarcinoma. Measured with immunoSEQ multiplex PCR; TCRdb has only the in-frame clones, and not every one. The repertoire holds about 6,400 clones, with around four fifths as singletons. Sequenced sample: FFPE minimally invasive lung adenocarcinoma tissue. The receptors stem from a person between 45 and 75 years old with lung adenocarcinoma. CDR3s include the opening cysteine and the closing phenylalanine or tryptophan. The D gene is left open where the match is weak. The size field is filled for only some rows; it gives once, few, many or a size class.

V: TRBV7-6; D: -; J: TRBJ2-2; size: -; CDR3: CASSLEVGGAAGELFF; DNA: TGTGCCAGCAGCTTAGAAGTGGGGGGGGCGGCCGGGGAGCTGTTTTTT
V: TRBV5-1; D: -; J: TRBJ1-2; size: -; CDR3: CASSVGDGYYGYTF; DNA: TGCGCCAGCAGCGTTGGGGACGGATACTATGGCTACACCTTC
V: TRBV18; D: -; J: TRBJ1-2; size: -; CDR3: CASSPPLNYGYTF; DNA: TGTGCCAGCTCACCACCGTTGAACTATGGCTACACCTTC
V: TRBV13; D: -; J: TRBJ2-1; size: -; CDR3: CASSPNLLSGSSYNEQFF; DNA: TGTGCCAGCAGCCCTAACCTTCTATCAGGTAGCTCCTACAATGAGCAGTTCTTC
V: TRBV4-1; D: -; J: TRBJ2-7; size: -; CDR3: CASSQFFGKYEQYF; DNA: TGCGCCAGCAGCCAATTTTTTGGAAAATACGAGCAGTACTTC
V: TRBV30; D: -; J: TRBJ2-7; size: -; CDR3: CAWTSGLGGYEQYF; DNA: TGTGCCTGGACCTCAGGACTAGGGGGCTACGAGCAGTACTTC
V: TRBV19; D: -; J: TRBJ2-1; size: -; CDR3: CASSIEAGEVNEQFF; DNA: TGTGCCAGTAGTATCGAGGCAGGGGAGGTCAATGAGCAGTTCTTC
V: TRBV27; D: TRBD2; J: TRBJ2-2; size: -; CDR3: CAVSTSGRNTGELFF; DNA: TGTGCCGTATCGACTAGCGGGAGAAACACCGGGGAGCTGTTTTTT
V: TRBV5-6; D: -; J: TRBJ1-1; size: -; CDR3: CASSLYHYTEAFF; DNA: TGTGCCAGCAGCTTGTACCATTACACTGAAGCTTTCTTT
V: TRBV6-1; D: -; J: TRBJ1-5; size: -; CDR3: CASSEQEGGQPQHF; DNA: TGTGCCAGCAGTGAACAGGAGGGGGGACAGCCCCAGCATTTT
V: TRBV5-8; D: TRBD1; J: TRBJ1-4; size: -; CDR3: CASATGGASTNEKLFF; DNA: TGTGCCAGCGCGACAGGGGGCGCTTCGACTAATGAAAAACTGTTTTTT
V: TRBV7-6; D: -; J: TRBJ1-5; size: -; CDR3: CASSLGVERGQPQHF; DNA: TGTGCCAGCAGCTTAGGTGTTGAACGGGGTCAGCCCCAGCATTTT
V: TRBV5-1; D: -; J: TRBJ1-1; size: once; CDR3: CASSLAGPEGTEAFF; DNA: TGCGCCAGCAGCTTGGCGGGCCCCGAAGGTACTGAAGCTTTCTTT
V: TRBV10-3; D: TRBD1; J: TRBJ2-3; size: -; CDR3: CAIGGDRGTDTQYF; DNA: TGTGCCATCGGAGGGGACAGGGGCACAGATACGCAGTATTTT
V: TRBV9; D: -; J: TRBJ1-4; size: -; CDR3: CASSVEGGTNEKLFF; DNA: TGTGCCAGCAGCGTAGAGGGGGGAACTAATGAAAAACTGTTTTTT
V: TRBV15; D: -; J: TRBJ1-3; size: few; CDR3: CATSRGRPGAGNTIYF; DNA: TGTGCCACCAGCAGAGGTCGACCAGGGGCTGGAAACACCATATATTTT
V: TRBV11-1; D: -; J: TRBJ1-2; size: -; CDR3: CASSLAARNYGYTF; DNA: TGTGCCAGCAGCTTAGCTGCCAGAAACTATGGCTACACCTTC
V: TRBV16; D: TRBD2; J: TRBJ2-1; size: -; CDR3: CASSPRWRGGGRGSNEQFF; DNA: TGTGCCAGCAGCCCCCGGTGGAGGGGCGGCGGGAGAGGATCCAATGAGCAGTTCTTC
V: TRBV27; D: -; J: TRBJ2-7; size: few; CDR3: CASSLQGKYEQYF; DNA: TGTGCCAGCAGTTTACAGGGAAAGTACGAGCAGTACTTC
V: TRBV30; D: TRBD1; J: TRBJ1-2; size: -; CDR3: CAWNLSRQGSGYTF; DNA: TGTGCCTGGAATTTAAGCCGACAGGGCAGCGGCTACACCTTC
V: TRBV9; D: -; J: TRBJ1-5; size: -; CDR3: CASSVDGGAFQPQHF; DNA: TGTGCCAGCAGCGTAGACGGGGGCGCCTTTCAGCCCCAGCATTTT
V: TRBV7-2; D: TRBD2; J: TRBJ2-1; size: -; CDR3: CASSLSGTSYNEQFF; DNA: TGTGCCAGCAGCCTTAGCGGGACCTCCTACAATGAGCAGTTCTTC
V: TRBV9; D: -; J: TRBJ2-7; size: few; CDR3: CASSRGREDEQYF; DNA: TGTGCCAGCAGTAGGGGCAGGGAAGACGAGCAGTACTTC
V: TRBV5-6; D: -; J: TRBJ2-7; size: few; CDR3: CASNPGQIAYEQYF; DNA: TGTGCCAGCAACCCAGGACAGATAGCCTACGAGCAGTACTTC
V: TRBV25-1; D: TRBD1; J: TRBJ2-1; size: -; CDR3: CASSELSGGKDNEQFF; DNA: TGTGCCAGCAGTGAATTGTCAGGGGGTAAGGACAATGAGCAGTTCTTC
V: TRBV20-1; D: -; J: TRBJ1-2; size: -; CDR3: CSAGDGYTF; DNA: TGCAGTGCGGGGGACGGCTACACCTTC
V: TRBV7-2; D: -; J: TRBJ2-5; size: few; CDR3: CASTDWDAKETQYF; DNA: TGTGCCAGCACCGACTGGGACGCAAAAGAGACCCAGTACTTC
V: TRBV5-1; D: TRBD2; J: TRBJ2-3; size: -; CDR3: CASSLGTSGSPRGGDTQYF; DNA: TGCGCCAGCAGCTTGGGGACTAGCGGGAGCCCACGCGGGGGAGATACGCAGTATTTT
V: TRBV7-8; D: TRBD1; J: TRBJ2-5; size: -; CDR3: CASSPGTGWGETQYF; DNA: TGTGCCAGCAGCCCCGGGACAGGGTGGGGGGAGACCCAGTACTTC
V: TRBV28; D: -; J: TRBJ2-2; size: -; CDR3: CASSLSGATTGELFF; DNA: TGTGCCAGCAGTTTATCGGGGGCAACCACCGGGGAGCTGTTTTTT
V: TRBV7-2; D: -; J: TRBJ1-2; size: -; CDR3: CASSFDLGGYTF; DNA: TGTGCCAGCAGCTTTGATCTTGGCGGCTACACCTTC
V: TRBV5-1; D: TRBD1; J: TRBJ1-1; size: -; CDR3: CASSLDDDRATEAFF; DNA: TGCGCCAGCAGCTTGGATGATGACAGGGCCACTGAAGCTTTCTTT
V: TRBV13; D: -; J: TRBJ1-5; size: -; CDR3: CASSFLLRTWDPNNSNQPQHF; DNA: TGTGCCAGCAGCTTCCTCCTGCGGACATGGGATCCCAACAATAGCAATCAGCCCCAGCATTTT
V: TRBV10-3; D: TRBD1; J: TRBJ1-2; size: -; CDR3: CAISEEPGQGALYGYTF; DNA: TGTGCCATCAGTGAGGAACCGGGACAGGGGGCTCTCTATGGCTACACCTTC
V: TRBV29-1; D: -; J: TRBJ1-3; size: -; CDR3: CSVEGQDGNTIYF; DNA: TGCAGCGTTGAAGGTCAGGATGGAAACACCATATATTTT
V: TRBV30; D: TRBD2; J: TRBJ2-3; size: -; CDR3: CAWSLSAGGGGTDTQYF; DNA: TGTGCCTGGAGTTTATCGGCGGGAGGTGGAGGCACAGATACGCAGTATTTT
V: TRBV15; D: TRBD1; J: TRBJ1-4; size: few; CDR3: CATSRDTGGNEKLFF; DNA: TGTGCCACCAGCAGAGACACAGGGGGTAATGAAAAACTGTTTTTT
V: TRBV7-8; D: -; J: TRBJ1-2; size: -; CDR3: CASSPSGHRVEGYTF; DNA: TGTGCCAGCAGCCCCTCGGGACACCGGGTGGAAGGCTACACCTTC
V: TRBV5-6; D: -; J: TRBJ2-3; size: few; CDR3: CASSLSGLIFSDTQYF; DNA: TGTGCCAGCAGCTTGTCAGGTTTAATATTTTCAGATACGCAGTATTTT
V: TRBV2; D: -; J: TRBJ2-7; size: once; CDR3: CASTQGYEQYF; DNA: TGTGCCAGCACACAGGGTTACGAGCAGTACTTC
V: TRBV7-2; D: -; J: TRBJ2-5; size: -; CDR3: CASSLGLGPETQYF; DNA: TGTGCCAGCAGCCTCGGTCTGGGCCCAGAGACCCAGTACTTC
V: TRBV5-6; D: TRBD2; J: TRBJ2-1; size: -; CDR3: CASSLGLAGSYEQFF; DNA: TGTGCCAGCAGCTTGGGCCTAGCGGGAAGTTATGAGCAGTTCTTC
V: TRBV29-1; D: -; J: TRBJ1-1; size: -; CDR3: CSVEGRQAFF; DNA: TGCAGCGTTGAGGGCAGACAAGCTTTCTTT
V: TRBV19; D: -; J: TRBJ1-2; size: -; CDR3: CASTKAGDYGYTF; DNA: TGTGCCAGTACCAAGGCGGGGGACTATGGCTACACCTTC
V: TRBV5-1; D: TRBD1; J: TRBJ1-2; size: -; CDR3: CASSPGGQRVYGYTF; DNA: TGCGCCAGCAGCCCAGGGGGACAGCGGGTTTATGGCTACACCTTC
V: TRBV7-9; D: TRBD2; J: TRBJ2-1; size: few; CDR3: CASSPPGLAGNEQFF; DNA: TGTGCCAGCAGCCCACCGGGACTAGCGGGCAATGAGCAGTTCTTC
V: TRBV11-2; D: -; J: TRBJ1-1; size: -; CDR3: CASSLDFGVRRTEAFF; DNA: TGTGCCAGCAGCTTAGATTTTGGGGTTAGGCGCACTGAAGCTTTCTTT
V: TRBV7-2; D: -; J: TRBJ1-1; size: -; CDR3: CASSLTRGVNTEAFF; DNA: TGTGCCAGCAGCTTAACCAGGGGAGTGAACACTGAAGCTTTCTTT
V: TRBV11-2; D: -; J: TRBJ2-7; size: -; CDR3: CASSLERGSEQYF; DNA: TGTGCCAGCAGCTTAGAGAGGGGGTCCGAGCAGTACTTC
V: TRBV28; D: -; J: TRBJ2-1; size: -; CDR3: CASSLYSHNEQFF; DNA: TGTGCCAGCAGTTTGTACAGCCACAATGAGCAGTTCTTC
V: TRBV5-4; D: -; J: TRBJ1-2; size: -; CDR3: CASSLAPGRGSDGYTF; DNA: TGTGCCAGCAGCTTGGCCCCCGGCAGGGGTTCAGATGGCTACACCTTC
V: TRBV28; D: -; J: TRBJ2-1; size: once; CDR3: CASSLRNEQFF; DNA: TGTGCCAGCAGTTTACGGAATGAGCAGTTCTTC
V: TRBV28; D: -; J: TRBJ2-7; size: -; CDR3: CASSLNPDEAYEQYF; DNA: TGTGCCAGCAGTTTAAATCCGGACGAGGCCTACGAGCAGTACTTC
V: TRBV9; D: TRBD2; J: TRBJ2-7; size: -; CDR3: CASSSGTSLSYEQYF; DNA: TGTGCCAGCAGCTCGGGGACTAGCTTGTCCTACGAGCAGTACTTC
V: TRBV7-9; D: -; J: TRBJ1-4; size: few; CDR3: CASSYNEKLFF; DNA: TGTGCCAGCAGCTATAATGAAAAACTGTTTTTT